One and the same sample provided the 12 T cell receptor beta chains below, sequenced in a study of cytomegalovirus exposure and HLA in healthy donors. It was with 60 Vbeta and 13 Jbeta primers that the PCR ran. The protocol was immunoSEQ multiplex PCR, while the TCRdb copy is restricted to in-frame clones and leaves out a portion. The repertoire holds roughly 130,000 clones, with about 66% as singletons. The sequencing sample was made of PBMCs. These receptors all come from a young man in good health and CMV-seropositive.

The genes are TRBV4-2 and TRBJ2-7; 12 nucleotides align to TRBD2. V was pared by 4 bases and J by 3 bases, with 4 bases of the junction left unmatched. From germline, CDR1 is LGHNA and CDR2 YNFKEQ. This CDR3 spans 15 amino acids. The CDR3 loop reads CASSRELAGGYEQYF. In DNA form, the CDR3 reads TGTGCCAGCAGCCGAGAACTAGCGGGAGGCTACGAGCAGTACTTC.

CDR3 loop: CASSHELAGDYEQYF. CDR3 sequence (DNA): TGTGCCAGCAGTCACGAACTAGCGGGAGACTACGAGCAGTACTTC. V and J are TRBV27 and TRBJ2-5, with 11 bases fitting TRBD2. The last part of the DNA fits TRBJ2-7 better; the J call may be wrong. Germline V gives CDR1 MNHEY, CDR2 SMNVEV (reference sequence). This CDR3 comprises 15 residues.

This clone was seen a single time. J is TRBJ1-3 and V is TRBV4-3; the D gene is possibly TRBD1 (6 bases). The CDR3 runs to 13 residues. Germline V lookup: CDR1 LGHNA, CDR2 YSLEER. The V end lost 3 bases, the J end lost 8 bases, and 11 bases lay between the germline ends. The CDR3 DNA sequence: TGCGCCAGCAGCCAGCCCCAGGGGCACACCATATATTTT. Its translation: CASSQPQGHTIYF.

This clone was counted between two and nine times. The V call is TRBV6-1, the J call TRBJ2-3; 12 bases agree with TRBD2. V was pared by 3 bases and J by 4 bases, with 2 bases of the junction left unmatched. Germline CDR1 MNHNS, CDR2 SASEGT. The length of the CDR3 is 15 residues. The CDR3 region has the DNA TGTGCCAGCAGTGAGACTAGCGGGAGATCAGATACGCAGTATTTT. It is translated as CASSETSGRSDTQYF.

As to this clone: Germline and junction disagree at one end, which may indicate a read error. The chain recombines TRBV5-1 with TRBJ2-7, with a weak D call TRBD1 (6 bases). The CDR3 length is 13 residues. Germline CDR1 SGHRS, CDR2 YFSETQ. CDR3 nucleotide sequence: TGTGCCAGCAGCCTCGGACAGTTCTACGAGCAGTACTTC. It codes for CASSLGQFYEQYF. Variable domain in full (rest from reference TRBV5-1 and TRBJ2-7): KAGVTQTPRYLIKTRGQQVTLSCSPISGHRSVSWYQQTPGQGLQFLFEYFSETQRNKGNFPGRFSGRQFSNSRSEMNVSTLELGDSALYLCASSLGQFYEQYFGPGTRLTVT.

The chain employs TRBV10-1 and TRBJ2-7; 7 bases fit TRBD1. Looked up from germline, CDR1 is WNHNN and CDR2 is SYGVQD (reference sequence). Trimming cost V 5 bases and J 2 bases; bases outside gene matches: 6. This CDR3 has 14 amino acids. The CDR3 region is CASSHGQATYEQYF. In nucleotides, the CDR3 is TGCGCCAGCAGTCATGGACAGGCGACCTACGAGCAGTACTTC.

The chain carries TRBV18 and TRBJ1-1, with a possible D match to TRBD1 (5 bases). The CDR3 loop spans 14 amino acids. Looked up from germline, CDR1 is KGHSH and CDR2 is LQKENI. The V end was cut by 3 bases, the J end by 1 base, with 9 bases between. The CDR3 region is CASSPLTGNTEAFF. In DNA, the CDR3 is TGTGCCAGCTCACCTCTTACAGGGAACACTGAAGCTTTCTTT. Together with reference TRBV18 and TRBJ1-1, the CDR3 gives the full variable domain: NAGVMQNPRHLVRRRGQEARLRCSPMKGHSHVYWYRQLPEEGLKFMVYLQKENIIDESGMPKERFSAEFPKEGPSILRIQQVVRGDSAAYFCASSPLTGNTEAFFGQGTRLTVV.

V is TRBV5-1 and J is TRBJ2-7, with 10 nucleotides matching TRBD2. After removal of 3 bases from V and 1 base from J, the junction contained 4 bases not matched to a gene. The CDR3 totals 15 residues. Germline assignment: CDR1 SGHRS and CDR2 YFSETQ. The CDR3 DNA reads as TGCGCCAGCAGCTCTAGCGGGAGCCGGTCCTACGAGCAGTACTTC. This sequence encodes CASSSSGSRSYEQYF.

This clone was seen more than once but under ten times. V usage is TRBV10-3 and J usage is TRBJ2-3, with 9 bases lining up with TRBD1. The CDR3 sequence is 13 residues long. CDR1 is ENHRY, CDR2 SYGVKD, per germline. V lost 7 bases and J lost 2; bases outside the gene matches: 1. The CDR3 DNA sequence: TGTGCCATCAACAGGGGGCCCACAGATACGCAGTATTTT. Translating it yields CAINRGPTDTQYF.

The chain recombines TRBV5-1 with TRBJ1-1, with D perhaps TRBD1 (6 bases). CDR1 is SGHRS, CDR2 YFSETQ, per germline. V was cut by 4 bases and J by 5 bases, with 27 bases left in between. The CDR3 totals 18 residues. The CDR3 loop reads CASSPTFSFRRGKTEAFF. CDR3 DNA: TGCGCCAGCAGCCCCACCTTTAGTTTTCGCAGGGGAAAGACTGAAGCTTTCTTT.

The chain is built from TRBV5-1 and TRBJ2-7; the D is unclear. Trimming cost V 2 bases and J 6 bases, with 15 bases left between them. The CDR3 is made up of 14 amino acids. CDR1 SGHRS and CDR2 YFSETQ come from the germline V gene. The CDR3 bases are TGCGCCAGCAGCTTCATGCCGACAAATTCCGAGCAGTACTTC. Translation gives CASSFMPTNSEQYF.

This clone was detected a few times. V is TRBV9 and J is TRBJ2-3; the D gene is possibly TRBD2 (6 bases). There are 16 residues in the CDR3. V lost 0 bases to trimming and J lost 1 base, with 12 bases between them. Germline-derived CDR1 and CDR2 are SGDLS and YYNGEE. The CDR3 spells CASSVVGGKGTDTQYF. CDR3 coding DNA: TGTGCCAGCAGCGTAGTGGGCGGGAAGGGCACAGATACGCAGTATTTT. The whole variable domain, remainder taken from reference TRBV9 and TRBJ2-3, is DSGVTQTPKHLITATGQRVTLRCSPRSGDLSVYWYQQSLDQGLQFLIQYYNGEERAKGNILERFSAQQFPDLHSELNLSSLELGDSALYFCASSVVGGKGTDTQYFGPGTRLTVL.